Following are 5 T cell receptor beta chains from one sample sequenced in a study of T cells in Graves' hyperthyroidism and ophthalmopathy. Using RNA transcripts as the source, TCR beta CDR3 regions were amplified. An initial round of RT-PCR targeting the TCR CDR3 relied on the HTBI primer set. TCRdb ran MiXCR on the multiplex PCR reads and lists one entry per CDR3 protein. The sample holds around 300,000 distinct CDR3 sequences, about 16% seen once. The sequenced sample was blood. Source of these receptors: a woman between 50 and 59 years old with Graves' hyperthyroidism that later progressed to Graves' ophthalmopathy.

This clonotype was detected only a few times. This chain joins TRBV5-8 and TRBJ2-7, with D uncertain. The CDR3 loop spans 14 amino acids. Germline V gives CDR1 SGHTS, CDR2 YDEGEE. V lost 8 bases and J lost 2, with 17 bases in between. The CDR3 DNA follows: TGTGCCAGTCAAGACCCCAGGAAGGCCTACGAGCAGTACTTC. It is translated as CASQDPRKAYEQYF.

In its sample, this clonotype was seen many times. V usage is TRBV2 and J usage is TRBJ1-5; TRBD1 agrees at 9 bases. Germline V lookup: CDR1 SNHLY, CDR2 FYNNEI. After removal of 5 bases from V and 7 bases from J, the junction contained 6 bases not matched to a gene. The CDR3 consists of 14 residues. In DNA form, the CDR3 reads TGTGCCAGCAGTATTCGACAGGGGGGCCAGCCCCAGCATTTT. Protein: CASSIRQGGQPQHF.

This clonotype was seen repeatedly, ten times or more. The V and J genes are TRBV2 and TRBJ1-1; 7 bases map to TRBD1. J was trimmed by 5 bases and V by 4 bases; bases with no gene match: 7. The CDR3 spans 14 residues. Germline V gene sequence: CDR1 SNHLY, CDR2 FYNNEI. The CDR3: CASSGIQGRTEAFF. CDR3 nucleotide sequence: TGTGCCAGCAGTGGGATACAGGGGAGGACTGAAGCTTTCTTT. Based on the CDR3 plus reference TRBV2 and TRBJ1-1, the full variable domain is EPEVTQTPSHQVTQMGQEVILRCVPISNHLYFYWYRQILGQKVEFLVSFYNNEISEKSEIFDDQFSVERPDGSNFTLKIRSTKLEDSAMYFCASSGIQGRTEAFFGQGTRLTVV.

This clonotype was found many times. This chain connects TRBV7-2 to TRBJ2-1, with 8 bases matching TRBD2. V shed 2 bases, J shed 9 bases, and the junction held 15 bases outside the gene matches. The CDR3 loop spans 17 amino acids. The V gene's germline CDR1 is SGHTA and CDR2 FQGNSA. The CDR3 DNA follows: TGTGCCAGCAGCTTACGAGGAGGGACTAGTGGGCGGGGTGAGCAGTTCTTC. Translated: CASSLRGGTSGRGEQFF.

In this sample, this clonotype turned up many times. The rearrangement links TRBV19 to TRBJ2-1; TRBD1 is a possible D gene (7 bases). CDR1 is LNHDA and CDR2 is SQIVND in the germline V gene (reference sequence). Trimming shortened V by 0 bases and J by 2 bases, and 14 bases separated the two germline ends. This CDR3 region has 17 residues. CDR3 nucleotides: TGTGCCAGTAGTATAGATCGGGGGACAGATGCCTACAATGAGCAGTTCTTC. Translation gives CASSIDRGTDAYNEQFF.